Below, 25 T cell receptor beta chains from the same sample are listed, as sequenced in a study of T cell changes during pregnancy in multiple sclerosis. Generated by immunoSEQ multiplex PCR, the TCRdb table keeps only in-frame clones and is missing some. This table holds 15,000 to 20,000 clones, nearly 90% found once. Here the sequenced sample was CD8+ T cells from peripheral blood mononuclear cells, taken after pregnancy. The source of these receptors is a female donor in good health, enrolled as a control in a pregnancy study.

This chain links TRBV6-1 with TRBJ2-1; D might be TRBD2 (5 bases). The CDR3 has 15 residues. Germline-derived CDR1 and CDR2 are MNHNS and SASEGT. V was pared by 3 bases and J by 7 bases, with 16 bases between. The CDR3 sequence: CASSDSGIWENEQFF. CDR3 coding DNA: TGTGCCAGCAGTGACTCGGGGATTTGGGAGAATGAGCAGTTCTTC.

The chain employs TRBV27 and TRBJ2-7; no clear D. This CDR3 spans 13 amino acids. Trimming cost V 5 bases and J 5 bases, with 13 bases left between them. The germline gives CDR1 MNHEY, CDR2 SMNVEV (reference sequence). The CDR3 sequence is CASSTSLLDEQYF. CDR3 nucleotide sequence: TGTGCCAGCAGTACATCGCTCCTGGACGAGCAGTACTTC.

In this sample, this clone turned up a few times. V usage is TRBV2 and J usage is TRBJ2-1, with 11 bases fitting TRBD2. Germline values: CDR1 SNHLY, CDR2 FYNNEI. There are 15 residues in the CDR3. The junction had 3 bases not matched to a gene; V was cut back by 6 bases and J by 2 bases. CDR3 amino acids: CASRNSGGAYNEQFF. The DNA for the CDR3 is TGTGCCAGCAGGAATAGCGGGGGGGCCTACAATGAGCAGTTCTTC.

CDR3 protein: CASSQNYEATDTQYF. CDR3 in DNA: TGTGCCAGCAGTCAAAACTATGAGGCGACAGATACGCAGTATTTT. This chain uses TRBV6-4 with TRBJ2-3; no reliable D call. From germline, CDR1 is MRHNA and CDR2 SNTAGT. V was cut by 5 bases and J by 3 bases, with 15 bases left in between. The CDR3 contains 15 residues.

This clone was found once. CDR3 loop: CASPSEAFF. CDR3 coding DNA: TGTGCTAGCCCCTCCGAAGCTTTCTTT. The chain employs TRBV12-5 and TRBJ1-1; unclear D gene. V lost 9 bases and J lost 8, with 7 bases in between. The CDR3 contains 9 residues. Germline V CDR1 and CDR2: LGHNT, FRNRAP.

This chain connects TRBV5-1 to TRBJ2-7, with TRBD1 matching over 7 bases. This CDR3 region has 12 residues. Germline lookup yields CDR1 SGHRS and CDR2 YFSETQ. The V and J ends lost 4 bases and 3 bases, in that order; junction bases with no gene match: 1. The DNA for the CDR3 is TGCGCCAGCAGCGGGACAGTCTACGAGCAGTACTTC. The encoded protein is CASSGTVYEQYF.

V gene TRBV20-1 combines with J gene TRBJ1-2; D is uncertain. CDR1 DFQATT and CDR2 SNEGSKA come from the germline V gene (reference sequence). Trimming cost V 0 bases and J 4 bases, with 3 bases left between them. The CDR3 length is 11 residues. CDR3 sequence: CSARDLYGYTF. CDR3 coding DNA: TGCAGTGCTAGAGACCTCTATGGCTACACCTTC.

The V gene is TRBV19, the J gene TRBJ1-1; perhaps TRBD1 as D (6 bases). Trimming left V 1 base short and J 2 bases short, with 14 bases between. The CDR3 consists of 16 residues. CDR1 LNHDA and CDR2 SQIVND come from the germline V gene (reference sequence). CDR3 DNA sequence: TGTGCCAGTAGTATAGGGACCCGGGGACACAACACTGAAGCTTTCTTT. Translating it yields CASSIGTRGHNTEAFF.

J is TRBJ1-1 and V is TRBV7-3; 8 bases map to TRBD1. The germline V gene encodes CDR1 SGHTA and CDR2 FQGTGA. The junction had 6 bases not matched to a gene; V was cut back by 5 bases and J by 4 bases. This CDR3 contains 14 residues. CDR3 sequence: CASSGQGWTTEAFF. The CDR3 DNA sequence: TGTGCCAGCAGCGGACAGGGATGGACCACTGAAGCTTTCTTT.

V gene TRBV5-1 combines with J gene TRBJ2-7, with D hard to call. Trimming took 4 bases from V and 0 from J, leaving 11 bases between them. The CDR3 totals 14 residues. CDR1 and CDR2 (germline): SGHRS, YFSETQ. CDR3 in DNA: TGCGCCAGCAGCGTGACCCCTAGCTCCTACGAGCAGTACTTC. Its translation is CASSVTPSSYEQYF. The full variable domain, with the rest looked up from reference TRBV5-1 and TRBJ2-7, is KAGVTQTPRYLIKTRGQQVTLSCSPISGHRSVSWYQQTPGQGLQFLFEYFSETQRNKGNFPGRFSGRQFSNSRSEMNVSTLELGDSALYLCASSVTPSSYEQYFGPGTRLTVT.

This clone was detected only a few times. The chain uses TRBV15 and TRBJ2-7; possibly TRBD2 for D (6 bases). Germline CDR1 LNHNV, CDR2 YYDKDF (reference sequence). This CDR3 spans 15 amino acids. The germline V and J ends were trimmed by 0 bases and 6 bases, with 15 bases remaining between them. The CDR3 coding sequence is TGTGCCACCAGCAGAGATGGGGAGGTCGGGCTCGAGCAGTACTTC. This translates into CATSRDGEVGLEQYF.

The chain recombines TRBV28 with TRBJ2-3, with a tentative D call TRBD2 (5 bases). Trimming removed 5 bases from V and 5 bases from J, with 8 bases in between. Per the germline V gene, CDR1 is MDHEN and CDR2 is SYDVKM. The CDR3 contains 12 residues. CDR3 in amino acids: CASSPRGDTQYF. Here the CDR3 DNA reads TGTGCCAGCAGTCCTCGGGGAGATACGCAGTATTTT.

The V call is TRBV11-2, the J call TRBJ2-3, with 7 positions matching TRBD1. Germline trimming cut 0 bases from V and 10 bases from J; bases unmatched to any gene: 4. The CDR3 length is 13 residues. Per germline, CDR1 SGHAT and CDR2 FQNNGV. The CDR3 spells CASSLEDRKPQYF. The CDR3, as DNA: TGTGCCAGCAGCTTAGAGGACAGGAAACCGCAGTATTTT.

This clone was recorded once. The chain recombines TRBV27 with TRBJ2-7; 8 bases match TRBD1. Germline-derived CDR1 and CDR2 are MNHEY and SMNVEV (reference sequence). V dropped 5 bases and J dropped 2; count of bases not matched to a gene: 5. There are 14 residues in the CDR3. CDR3 sequence: CASSDTDRAYEQYF. DNA of the CDR3: TGTGCCAGCAGTGATACGGACAGGGCCTACGAGCAGTACTTC.

V gene TRBV6-5 combines with J gene TRBJ2-2; D is unresolved. Trimming removed 2 bases from V and 0 bases from J, with 7 bases in between. CDR1 and CDR2 (germline): MNHEY, SVGAGI. The CDR3 contains 15 residues. The CDR3 is CASSYRDTNTGELFF. CDR3 nucleotide sequence: TGTGCCAGCAGTTACAGAGACACGAACACCGGGGAGCTGTTTTTT.

The chain is built from TRBV27 and TRBJ2-1; D ambiguous. The CDR3 has 13 amino acids. V was trimmed by 3 bases and J by 10 bases, leaving 13 bases between them. Germline V lookup: CDR1 MNHEY, CDR2 SMNVEV (reference sequence). The DNA for the CDR3 is TGTGCCAGCAGTTTTGGGCCTCCAGACGAGCAGTTCTTC. This gives the protein CASSFGPPDEQFF.

CDR3 region: CASSQPGTGVKNIQYF. In DNA, the CDR3 is TGCGCCAGCAGCCAACCCGGGACAGGGGTAAAAAACATTCAGTACTTC. The chain is built from TRBV4-1 and TRBJ2-4, with 10 bases identical to TRBD1. V lost 2 bases to trimming and J lost 4 bases; unmatched junction nucleotides: 5. The germline gives CDR1 MGHRA, CDR2 YSYEKL. The CDR3 has 16 amino acids.

This rearrangement joins TRBV27 to TRBJ2-3; D ambiguous. Germline loops: CDR1 MNHEY, CDR2 SMNVEV (reference sequence). With 8 bases removed from V and 3 bases from J, the gap between germline ends came to 6 bases. This CDR3 has 11 amino acids. CDR3 nucleotide sequence: TGTGCCAGCTACGGGACAGATACGCAGTATTTT. It specifies CASYGTDTQYF.

V is TRBV27 and J is TRBJ1-2; 8 bases are a match to TRBD1. Trimming cost V 3 bases and J 3 bases; bases outside gene matches: 9. The CDR3 is 16 residues long. Per the germline V gene, CDR1 is MNHEY and CDR2 is SMNVEV (reference sequence). The CDR3 protein is CASSFTGGAFDYGYTF. CDR3 DNA: TGTGCCAGCAGTTTCACAGGGGGAGCGTTCGACTATGGCTACACCTTC.

The V call is TRBV5-5, the J call TRBJ2-7; 9 positions agree with TRBD1. This CDR3 has 15 residues. Germline CDR1 SGHKS, CDR2 YYEKEE (reference sequence). V lost 0 bases, J lost 2 bases, and 3 bases stayed unmatched. The DNA of the CDR3 is TGTGCCAGCAGCTTGGTATGGGACAGGGCCTACGAGCAGTACTTC. Translation gives CASSLVWDRAYEQYF.

The V call is TRBV7-3, the J call TRBJ1-1; 8 bases are shared with TRBD1. Germline CDR1 reads SGHTA; CDR2 reads FQGTGA. The CDR3 totals 14 residues. Trimming removed 4 bases from V and 4 bases from J; junction bases left unmatched: 5. CDR3 coding DNA: TGTGCCAGCAGCTCCGATACAGGGGGCACTGAAGCTTTCTTT. Its protein is CASSSDTGGTEAFF.

This clone was picked up one time. The V and J genes are TRBV25-1 and TRBJ2-1, with TRBD2 as a possible D gene (5 bases). The CDR3 contains 12 residues. CDR1 MGHDK and CDR2 SYGVNS come from the germline V gene. Trimming removed 6 bases from V and 6 bases from J, with 9 bases in between. This CDR3 is CASSPGLNEQFF. The CDR3 region has the DNA TGTGCCAGCAGCCCAGGACTCAATGAGCAGTTCTTC.

The chain links TRBV10-3 to TRBJ1-1; TRBD1 aligns across 9 bases. This CDR3 is 15 amino acids long. V lost 7 bases and J lost 0; bases outside the gene matches: 6. Germline values: CDR1 ENHRY, CDR2 SYGVKD. CDR3 in DNA: TGTGCCATCAACGCACAGGGGGCATTGAACACTGAAGCTTTCTTT. Translated, it gives CAINAQGALNTEAFF.

The sample holds a few counts of this clone. The gene calls are TRBV15 and TRBJ1-5; D gene unclear. V lost 1 base and J 6 bases, leaving 10 bases between the germline ends. Per germline, CDR1 LNHNV and CDR2 YYDKDF (reference sequence). The CDR3 has 14 amino acids. The CDR3 nucleotides read TGTGCCACCAGCAGAGGGCAAGATGTTCAGCCCCAGCATTTT. The encoded protein is CATSRGQDVQPQHF.

The chain couples TRBV2 to TRBJ2-1; tentatively, D is TRBD2 (6 bases). Germline assignment: CDR1 SNHLY and CDR2 FYNNEI. This CDR3 comprises 11 residues. V dropped 3 bases and J dropped 10 bases, with 7 bases sitting between them. This CDR3 is CASSDLAEQFF. CDR3 bases: TGTGCCAGCAGTGACCTAGCGGAGCAGTTCTTC.